In its sample, the clone carrying this T cell receptor (beta chain) was seen a few times. Its antigen is still unknown. The data were obtained in a study of shared clonotypes between healthy human individuals. Broader study findings: Read depth was anticipated to influence clonotype sharing among donors. Clonotypes not shared had lower generation probabilities than those common to all four donors.

Germline V lookup: CDR1 LNHDA, CDR2 SQIVND (reference sequence). The CDR3 runs 12 residues. V dropped 6 bases and J dropped 0 bases, with 6 bases sitting between them. Sequencing used immunoSEQ multiplex PCR; TCRdb keeps in-frame clones, though not all of them. This sample has 650,000 to 750,000 clones, with 72% found just once. The chain recombines TRBV19 with TRBJ2-7, with D possibly being TRBD2 (6 bases). The sequenced sample consisted of memory CD4+ T cells sorted from blood. Noted subset: CD45RA-negative fraction. The receptor was derived from a woman in her twenties or thirties in good health. CDR3 nucleotides: TGTGCCAGTAGGGGAGGCTCCTACGAGCAGTACTTC. Its protein product is CASRGGSYEQYF.